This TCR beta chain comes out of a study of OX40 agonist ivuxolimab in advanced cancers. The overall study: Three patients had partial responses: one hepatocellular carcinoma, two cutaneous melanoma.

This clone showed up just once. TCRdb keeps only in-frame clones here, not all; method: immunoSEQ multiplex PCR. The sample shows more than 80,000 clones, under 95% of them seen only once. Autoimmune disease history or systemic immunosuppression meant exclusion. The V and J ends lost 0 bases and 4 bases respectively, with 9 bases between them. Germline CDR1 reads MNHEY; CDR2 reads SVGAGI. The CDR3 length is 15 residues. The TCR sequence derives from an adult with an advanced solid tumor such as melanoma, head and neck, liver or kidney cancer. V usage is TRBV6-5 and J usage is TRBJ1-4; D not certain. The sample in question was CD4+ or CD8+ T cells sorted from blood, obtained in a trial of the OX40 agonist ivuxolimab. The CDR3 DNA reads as TGTGCCAGCAGTTACTCCGACGGGATTAATGAAAAACTGTTTTTT. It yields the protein CASSYSDGINEKLFF.